The sample holds many counts of the clone carrying this T cell receptor (beta chain). Its cognate antigen is unknown. Germline values: CDR1 MNHNS, CDR2 SASEGT. Trimming left V 8 bases short and J 9 bases short, with 10 bases between. The CDR3 totals 10 residues. Every bit of the isolated RNA underwent reverse transcription, so sequencing read expressed TCRB transcripts. The method was immunoSEQ multiplex PCR; TCRdb's version includes in-frame clones alone and lacks a portion of them. Among roughly 350,000 clones, over 8.5% were seen once, and the ten largest hold less than 0.65%. The entry originates in a study of beta chain features in type 1 diabetes. General study results and limits: Shorter TCRB CDR3s, moderately but significantly so, were found in Type 1 diabetes patients in all four CD4+ subsets.

This receptor was taken from a young man with type 1 diabetes. The sequencing sample was made of central memory CD4+ T cells from blood. The V and J genes are TRBV6-1 and TRBJ1-1; D is unresolved. CDR3: CASGDQKAFF. As DNA, the CDR3 is TGTGCCAGCGGGGATCAAAAAGCTTTCTTT.